The 20 T cell receptor beta chains reported below all come from one sample, sequenced in a study of glioma-infiltrating T cells (TCRdb year 2016). The listed sequencing device is Illumina MiSeq. TCR alpha and beta CDR3 regions were amplified with the iRepertoire nested amplicon-rescue multiplex PCR (arm-PCR) platform from RNA. TCRdb trimmed public reads at Q25 via fastp, called clones via MiXCR and kept in-frame beta chains. All rows with the same CDR3 protein become a single entry with the most common DNA and genes. This sample lists fewer than 500,000 distinct CDR3 sequences; 41% were detected once. More than 10% of the sample is held by the ten biggest clonotypes. Sequencing was performed on glioma tissue, nonneoplastic brain tissue, or PBMCs (not recorded which). The origin of the receptors is a human donor with low-grade glioma or glioblastoma, undergoing nonglioma brain surgery, or in good health (not recorded which).

This clonotype was counted between two and nine times. The chain has TRBV12-3 or TRBV12-4 and TRBJ2-5; unclear D gene. The germline V and J ends were trimmed by 2 bases and 2 bases, with 6 bases remaining between them. The CDR3 covers 13 residues. CDR3 amino acids: CASSLSTQETQYF. The CDR3 coding sequence is TGTGCCAGCAGTTTAAGTACGCAAGAGACCCAGTACTTC.

This clonotype was detected once. A read error is possible here, since a much larger clone lies one base away. The genes are TRBV20-1 and TRBJ2-1, with 7 bases fitting TRBD2. Germline V lookup: CDR1 DFQATT, CDR2 SNEGSKA (reference sequence). The CDR3 is made up of 16 amino acids. The CDR3 is CSARDPREFSYNKQFF. Here the CDR3 DNA reads TGCAGTGCTAGAGACCCGCGGGAGTTTTCCTACAATAAGCAGTTCTTC.

This clonotype was detected only a few times. This rearrangement joins TRBV9 to TRBJ1-4; TRBD1 is a possible D gene (5 bases). There are 15 residues in the CDR3. Trimming pared 0 bases from V and 6 bases from J, leaving 12 bases between. Germline CDR1 and CDR2: SGDLS and YYNGEE. CDR3 sequence: CASSVVGGGDEKLFF. The CDR3, as DNA: TGTGCCAGCAGCGTAGTGGGGGGAGGTGATGAAAAACTGTTTTTT.

Here the CDR3 DNA reads TGTGCCAGCAGCCTCATTGTAGCGGGAGGGGATGAGCAGTTCTTC. This translates into CASSLIVAGGDEQFF. The genes are TRBV7-9 and TRBJ2-1; 11 bases line up with TRBD2. The CDR3 loop spans 15 amino acids. V was pared by 5 bases and J by 8 bases, with 8 bases of the junction left unmatched. Germline lookup yields CDR1 SEHNR and CDR2 FQNEAQ (reference sequence).

Remarks on this clonotype: This may be a read error, as it is one base from a much larger clone. This chain uses TRBV15 with TRBJ1-2; D gene ambiguous. Germline V gene data show CDR1 as LNHNV and CDR2 as YYDKDF (reference sequence). The CDR3 extends over 15 amino acids. CDR3 DNA sequence: TGTGCCACCGGCAGAAGCGACTGGATCGACGCTGGCTACACCTTC. Translating it yields CATGRSDWIDAGYTF.

This clonotype was seen only once. One end of the junction fails to match germline, which may point to a read error. The rearrangement uses TRBV7-2 and TRBJ1-4; D ambiguous. The germline V gene has CDR1 SGHTA and CDR2 FQGNSA. The CDR3 has 16 residues. DNA for the CDR3: TGTGCCTGCAGCTTACATCGACGGCCATCTAATGAAAAACTGTTTTTT. Its protein product is CACSLHRRPSNEKLFF. The variable domain in full, completed from reference TRBV7-2 and TRBJ1-4, reads GAGVSQSPSNKVTEKGKDVELRCDPISGHTALYWYRQSLGQGLEFLIYFQGNSAPDKSGLPSDRFSAERTGGSVSTLTIQRTQQEDSAVYLCACSLHRRPSNEKLFFGSGTQLSVL.

A remark on this clonotype: Relative to the germline gene, one junction end is altered; a read error may explain this. The V gene is TRBV15, the J gene TRBJ2-7; 10 bases align to TRBD2. Germline V gene sequence: CDR1 LNHNV, CDR2 YYDKDF (reference sequence). The CDR3 covers 17 residues. The CDR3 is CATSRDLAGANPYEHYF. The DNA for the CDR3 is TGTGCCACCAGCAGAGACCTAGCGGGAGCCAACCCTTACGAGCATTACTTC.

This clonotype turned up a few times. V and J are TRBV15 and TRBJ2-3, with D perhaps matching TRBD2 (6 bases). Between the trimmed V and J ends, which lost 0 bases and 2 bases, there was a span of 15 bases. CDR1 and CDR2 from the germline V gene are LNHNV and YYDKDF (reference sequence). This CDR3 is built from 17 residues. This CDR3 reads CATSREKRALITDTQYF. CDR3 bases: TGTGCCACCAGCAGAGAGAAGCGGGCGCTGATCACAGATACGCAGTATTTT.

The chain combines TRBV12-3 or TRBV12-4 with TRBJ2-7, with D possibly matching TRBD2 (5 bases). The CDR3 sequence is 14 residues long. Between the trimmed V and J ends, which lost 6 bases and 0 bases, there was a span of 12 bases. CDR3 DNA sequence: TGTGCCAGCAGCGTAGTTGGGAGCTCCTACGAGCAGTACTTC. Translating gives CASSVVGSSYEQYF.

This clonotype was observed a handful of times. The chain is built from TRBV4-1 and TRBJ1-1; no firm D call. The V end was cut by 0 bases, the J end by 6 bases, with 20 bases between. From germline, CDR1 is MGHRA and CDR2 YSYEKL. The CDR3 covers 17 residues. CDR3 protein: CASSQDTPLRVKAEAFF. In DNA, the CDR3 is TGCGCCAGCAGCCAAGATACCCCCCTTAGGGTCAAGGCTGAAGCTTTCTTT.

This clonotype has just one count. The V gene is TRBV18, the J gene TRBJ2-3, with 8 bases matching TRBD2. Germline assignment: CDR1 KGHSH and CDR2 LQKENI. Trimming at V came to 3 bases and at J to 0 bases, leaving 8 bases not matched to a gene. The CDR3 has 17 residues. CDR3 region: CASSPAYSGASTDTQYF. In nucleotides, the CDR3 is TGTGCCAGCTCACCTGCGTATAGCGGGGCTAGCACAGATACGCAGTATTTT.

On this clonotype: One end of the junction is discordant with germline, which a read error may explain. This chain joins TRBV6-6 and TRBJ2-7; 8 positions match TRBD1. This CDR3 has 14 residues. CDR1 is MNHNY and CDR2 is SVGAGI in the germline V gene (reference sequence). The CDR3 DNA follows: TGTGCCAGCAGTCCGGGACAGGTAATCTACGAGCAGTGCTTC. Translation: CASSPGQVIYEQCF.

This clonotype was counted a few times. This chain joins TRBV18 and TRBJ1-1; TRBD1 agrees at 8 bases. V gave up 2 bases and J gave up 4 bases; unmatched junction bases: 0. CDR3 length: 13 amino acids. Germline V gene lookup returns CDR1 KGHSH and CDR2 LQKENI. DNA of the CDR3: TGTGCCAGCTCACCAGACAGGGGCACTGAAGCTTTCTTT. Translation gives CASSPDRGTEAFF.

This clonotype was counted between two and nine times. J is TRBJ2-7 and V is TRBV10-3; no firm D call. Germline V gene data show CDR1 as ENHRY and CDR2 as SYGVKD. This CDR3 is 12 amino acids long. V lost 7 bases and J lost 5, with 12 bases in between. In DNA, the CDR3 is TGTGCCATCACCGACTCGTACAACGAGCAGTACTTC. Encoded protein: CAITDSYNEQYF.

With respect to this clonotype: Just one base apart from a much larger clone, this may be a read error. The chain employs TRBV27 and TRBJ2-1; TRBD2 matches 10 bases. This CDR3 has 15 amino acids. Germline CDR1 is MNHEY and CDR2 is SMNVEV (reference sequence). The CDR3 loop is CASSLAGLANNEQSF. The CDR3 DNA follows: TGTGCCAGCAGTTTAGCGGGACTAGCGAACAATGAGCAGTCCTTC.

As DNA, the CDR3 is TGTGCCAGCTCACCACCGACAGGGGACGAGCAGTACTTC. Translating it yields CASSPPTGDEQYF. The rearrangement uses TRBV18 and TRBJ2-7; 8 bases align to TRBD1. The CDR3 covers 13 residues. The V segment lost 0 bases and the J segment 5 bases; nucleotides outside the gene matches: 0. The germline V gene encodes CDR1 KGHSH and CDR2 LQKENI.

Concerning this clonotype itself: This may come from a read error, since a much larger clone is one base off. The J gene is TRBJ2-7, the V gene TRBV20-1; TRBD1 matches at 7 bases. Germline lookup yields CDR1 DFQATT and CDR2 SNEGSKA (reference sequence). This CDR3 contains 14 residues. With V trimmed by 0 bases and J by 3 bases, 5 bases remained unmatched. For the CDR3, the DNA is TGCAGTGCTAGAGATGAGACAGGGTTCTACGAGCAGTACTTC. Translated: CSARDETGFYEQYF.

The chain employs TRBV6-6 and TRBJ2-4; D is ambiguous. The CDR3 loop spans 17 amino acids. V lost 5 bases and J 0 bases, leaving 17 bases between the germline ends. The germline V gene has CDR1 MNHNY and CDR2 SVGAGI (reference sequence). The CDR3 sequence: CASSRRASPLAKNIQYF. In nucleotides, the CDR3 is TGTGCCAGCAGTCGACGGGCCAGCCCTTTAGCCAAAAACATTCAGTACTTC.

In this sample, this clonotype turned up a few times. The chain has TRBV20-1 and TRBJ2-5; D tentatively fits TRBD1 or TRBD2 (5 bases each). The V end was cut by 5 bases, the J end by 5 bases, with 18 bases between. CDR1 DFQATT and CDR2 SNEGSKA come from the germline V gene (reference sequence). This CDR3 contains 14 residues. Written as DNA, the CDR3 is TGCAGTGCTCCAGTCCCGGGACGTTGGGAGACCCAGTACTTC. This encodes CSAPVPGRWETQYF.

About this clonotype: A much larger clone sits a single nucleotide away, making a read error possible. V usage is TRBV27 and J usage is TRBJ2-7, with D possibly being TRBD2 (6 bases). CDR3 length equals 11 residues. V gave up 8 bases and J gave up 8 bases, with 13 bases separating them. Germline V gene lookup returns CDR1 MNHEY and CDR2 SMNVEV (reference sequence). The CDR3 sequence: CASGRGYKQYF. The CDR3 nucleotides are TGTGCCAGCGGGCGGGGATACAAGCAGTACTTC.